These T cell receptor beta chains were read from a single sample in a study of T cell responses to AZD1222 COVID-19 vaccine. Assay used: immunoSEQ multiplex PCR; TCRdb lists only in-frame clones, some missing. The sample carries 20,000 to 30,000 clones, approximately 86% recorded once. Sequencing used peripheral blood, obtained 28 days after the second AZD1222 dose. These receptors were collected from an adult who received the AZD1222 COVID-19 vaccine. CDR3s include the opening cysteine and the closing phenylalanine or tryptophan. The order of the fields is clone size, D gene, J gene, V gene, CDR3 protein, CDR3 DNA. A D gene is named only where the DNA matches it firmly. Clone size appears in some rows only: once, few, many, or a class for an expanded clone.

NA | NA | TRBJ1-1 | TRBV3-1/TRBV3-2 | CASRAGVTEAFF | TGTGCCAGCCGCGCAGGGGTTACTGAAGCTTTCTTT
NA | NA | TRBJ2-7 | TRBV6-1 | CASSEALDRGAYEQYF | TGTGCCAGCAGTGAAGCACTCGATCGGGGGGCTTACGAGCAGTACTTC
once | NA | TRBJ1-5 | TRBV10-2 | CASGVGSLQPQHF | TGCGCCAGCGGAGTCGGTTCGTTGCAGCCCCAGCATTTT
NA | NA | TRBJ1-4 | TRBV7-9 | CASSPGRFSATNEKLFF | TGTGCCAGCAGCCCGGGGAGGTTCAGTGCAACTAATGAAAAACTGTTTTTT
once | TRBD1 | TRBJ1-1 | TRBV5-4 | CASSQTGGLLNTEAFF | TGTGCCAGCAGCCAGACAGGGGGCTTATTGAACACTGAAGCTTTCTTT
NA | TRBD1 | TRBJ1-5 | TRBV10-3 | CAISDSGQGHDQPQHF | TGTGCCATCAGCGACTCGGGACAGGGGCACGATCAGCCCCAGCATTTT
NA | TRBD2 | TRBJ2-1 | TRBV13 | CASSLRGGDYGYNEQFF | TGTGCCAGCAGCCTGAGGGGTGGGGACTATGGCTACAATGAGCAGTTCTTC
NA | NA | TRBJ1-6 | TRBV9 | CASSVEPNSPLHF | TGTGCCAGCAGCGTAGAACCGAATTCACCCCTCCACTTT
NA | NA | TRBJ2-2 | TRBV27 | CASSLLQNTGELFF | TGTGCCAGCAGTTTATTGCAGAACACCGGGGAGCTGTTTTTT
NA | NA | TRBJ1-5 | TRBV3-1/TRBV3-2 | CASSPNGQSNQPQHF | TGTGCCAGCAGCCCGAATGGACAGAGCAATCAGCCCCAGCATTTT
NA | NA | TRBJ2-3 | TRBV5-1 | CASSLLGITDTQYF | TGCGCCAGCAGCTTGCTAGGGATTACAGATACGCAGTATTTT
NA | NA | TRBJ1-5 | TRBV7-8 | CASSLRRGRSNQPQHF | TGTGCCAGCAGCTTACGGCGTGGGCGCAGCAATCAGCCCCAGCATTTT
NA | NA | TRBJ1-3 | TRBV7-2 | CASSRTGISGNTIYF | TGTGCCAGCAGCAGAACAGGGATTTCTGGAAACACCATATATTTT
once | NA | TRBJ1-1 | TRBV3-1/TRBV3-2 | CASSQPPTSTEAFF | TGTGCCAGCAGCCAACCCCCGACTTCAACTGAAGCTTTCTTT
NA | NA | TRBJ1-3 | TRBV9 | CASSPLGISGNTIYF | TGTGCCAGCAGCCCCCTGGGCATCTCTGGAAACACCATATATTTT
NA | NA | TRBJ1-2 | TRBV12-5 | CASGLTQGLKGGYTF | TGTGCTAGTGGTTTGACACAGGGATTGAAGGGTGGCTACACCTTC
NA | TRBD1 | TRBJ1-6 | TRBV5-1 | CASQGEADSPLHF | TGCGCCAGCCAGGGGGAGGCCGATTCACCCCTCCACTTT
NA | NA | TRBJ2-4 | TRBV18 | CASSPLPGHGGEDIQYF | TGTGCCAGCTCACCACTACCGGGCCACGGGGGCGAGGACATTCAGTACTTC
NA | NA | TRBJ2-1 | TRBV7-3 | CASSLSSGPQVNEQFF | TGTGCCAGCAGCTTATCGTCCGGACCGCAAGTCAATGAGCAGTTCTTC
NA | TRBD1 | TRBJ1-2 | TRBV11-2 | CASSPRDSSYGYTF | TGTGCCAGCAGCCCGCGGGACAGCAGTTATGGCTACACCTTC
NA | NA | TRBJ1-3 | TRBV2 | CASGDQGSGNTIYF | TGTGCCAGCGGAGACCAGGGGTCTGGAAACACCATATATTTT
NA | TRBD2 | TRBJ2-3 | TRBV30 | CAWGKLAAPADTQYF | TGTGCCTGGGGAAAACTAGCGGCTCCCGCAGATACGCAGTATTTT
once | NA | TRBJ2-3 | TRBV28 | CASSLGPDSTDTQYF | TGTGCCAGCAGCTTGGGACCGGACAGTACAGATACGCAGTATTTT
NA | TRBD1 | TRBJ1-4 | TRBV27 | CASSRGWGQINEKLFF | TGTGCCAGCAGTAGGGGATGGGGACAGATTAATGAAAAACTGTTTTTT
NA | NA | TRBJ2-5 | TRBV3-1/TRBV3-2 | CASRPKQGREQETQYF | TGTGCCAGCAGACCTAAACAGGGCAGGGAGCAAGAGACCCAGTACTTC
NA | TRBD2 | TRBJ2-3 | TRBV10-3 | CAIKRGFRDTDTQYF | TGTGCCATCAAGCGGGGGTTTAGAGACACAGATACGCAGTATTTT
NA | NA | TRBJ2-6 | TRBV5-1 | CASSLGAASGANVLTF | TGCGCCAGCAGCTTGGGGGCAGCCTCTGGGGCCAACGTCCTGACTTTC
NA | TRBD1 | TRBJ2-7 | TRBV4-2 | CASSQATGMTYEQYF | TGTGCCAGCAGCCAGGCGACAGGGATGACCTACGAGCAGTACTTC
once | NA | TRBJ2-7 | TRBV10-3 | CAISDGMQSSYEQYF | TGTGCCATCAGTGATGGGATGCAGAGCTCCTACGAGCAGTACTTC
NA | TRBD2 | TRBJ2-1 | TRBV5-4 | CASSQPGGSYNEQFF | TGTGCCAGCAGCCAACCGGGAGGATCCTACAATGAGCAGTTCTTC
NA | TRBD2 | TRBJ2-7 | TRBV20-1 | CSASVAGGHYEQYF | TGCAGTGCTAGTGTAGCGGGAGGTCACTACGAGCAGTACTTC
NA | NA | TRBJ1-1 | TRBV6-5 | CASSLIQVGNTEAFF | TGTGCCAGCAGTCTCATTCAGGTGGGAAACACTGAAGCTTTCTTT